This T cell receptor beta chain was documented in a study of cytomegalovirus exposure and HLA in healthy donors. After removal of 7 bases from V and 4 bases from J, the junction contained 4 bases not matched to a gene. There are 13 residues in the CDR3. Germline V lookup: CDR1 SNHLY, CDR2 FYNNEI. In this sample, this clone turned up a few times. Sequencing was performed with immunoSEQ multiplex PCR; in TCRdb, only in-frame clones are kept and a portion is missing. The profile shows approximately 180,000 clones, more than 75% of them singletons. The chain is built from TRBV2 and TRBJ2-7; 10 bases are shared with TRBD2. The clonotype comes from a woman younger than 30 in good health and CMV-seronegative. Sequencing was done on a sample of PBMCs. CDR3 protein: CASKREGWYEQYF. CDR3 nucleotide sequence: TGTGCCAGCAAGCGGGAGGGTTGGTACGAGCAGTACTTC.